This is a list of T cell receptor beta chains from one sample in a study of T-cell reconstitution after alpha-beta-depleted transplantation in children. TCRdb re-called the PCR reads with MiXCR, one entry per CDR3 protein. The sample holds around 490,000 distinct CDR3 sequences, over 9.5% seen once. The sample here was PBMCs, mostly from graft donor cells, taken 180 days after TCRalphabeta/CD19-depleted stem cell transplant. The receptors were gathered from a female patient under 10 years old who had a stem cell transplant for aplastic anemia, so the T cells may come from the graft donor. Both conserved end residues are part of each CDR3. Fields, in order: CDR3 DNA, CDR3 protein, J gene, V gene, clone size, D gene. A D gene is named only where the DNA matches it firmly. Some rows mark clone size as missing; the rest say once, few, many or name a class of expanded clone.

CDR3 DNA: TGCGCCAGCAGCCAAACCGAGGGGTTCTACAATGAGCAGTTCTTC
CDR3 protein: CASSQTEGFYNEQFF
J gene: TRBJ2-1
V gene: TRBV4-3
clone size: NA
D gene: NA

CDR3 DNA: TGCGCCAGCATGAGCCCCCGCATCCAAGAGACCCAGTACTTC
CDR3 protein: CASMSPRIQETQYF
J gene: TRBJ2-5
V gene: TRBV23-1
clone size: NA
D gene: NA

CDR3 DNA: TGTGCCAGCAGCGTAAGACTAGCGGGTTCCTACAATGAGCAGTTCTTC
CDR3 protein: CASSVRLAGSYNEQFF
J gene: TRBJ2-1
V gene: TRBV9
clone size: many
D gene: TRBD2

CDR3 DNA: TGTGCCAGCAGCTTAGCGTGGGGGACTAGCGGGAGGGCGGGCACCGGGGAGCTGTTTTTT
CDR3 protein: CASSLAWGTSGRAGTGELFF
J gene: TRBJ2-2
V gene: TRBV7-2
clone size: few
D gene: TRBD2

CDR3 DNA: TGTGCCAGTAGTATTCAGGGGGTCACCGGGGAGCTGTTTTTT
CDR3 protein: CASSIQGVTGELFF
J gene: TRBJ2-2
V gene: TRBV19
clone size: few
D gene: TRBD1

CDR3 DNA: TGCAGCGTTGTTACAGGGATTAGCTACGAGCAGTACTTC
CDR3 protein: CSVVTGISYEQYF
J gene: TRBJ2-7
V gene: TRBV29-1
clone size: many
D gene: NA

CDR3 DNA: TGTGCCACCAGCAGAGTACAGGGGGCCTACGAGCAGTACTTC
CDR3 protein: CATSRVQGAYEQYF
J gene: TRBJ2-7
V gene: TRBV15
clone size: few
D gene: TRBD1

CDR3 DNA: TGTGCCTCCGGGGACACCAACACCGGGGAGCTGTTTTTT
CDR3 protein: CASGDTNTGELFF
J gene: TRBJ2-2
V gene: TRBV12-3/TRBV12-4
clone size: few
D gene: NA

CDR3 DNA: TGTGCCAGCAGCTTAGATTATTGGGCAGCCATGAACACTGAAGCTTTCTTT
CDR3 protein: CASSLDYWAAMNTEAFF
J gene: TRBJ1-1
V gene: TRBV11-2
clone size: few
D gene: NA

CDR3 DNA: TGTGCCAGCAGTTCAGGGATCACTGAAGCTTTCTTT
CDR3 protein: CASSSGITEAFF
J gene: TRBJ1-1
V gene: TRBV27
clone size: many
D gene: NA

CDR3 DNA: TGTGCCACCTCCGAGAGGCCCCAGGGGATCTCCCGCAATCAGCCCCAGCATTTT
CDR3 protein: CATSERPQGISRNQPQHF
J gene: TRBJ1-5
V gene: TRBV28
clone size: few
D gene: NA

CDR3 DNA: TGTGCCAGCAGTTCCCCAGGACAGGGGAACACTGAAGCTTTCTTT
CDR3 protein: CASSSPGQGNTEAFF
J gene: TRBJ1-1
V gene: TRBV25-1
clone size: NA
D gene: TRBD1

CDR3 DNA: TGTGCCAGCAGCTTAGTGGGACTAGCGGGAGTCAAGCAGTTCTTC
CDR3 protein: CASSLVGLAGVKQFF
J gene: TRBJ2-1
V gene: TRBV7-2
clone size: few
D gene: TRBD2

CDR3 DNA: TGTGCCAGCAGTTACTCGTCCAGGGGGTCCGGAAACACCATATATTTT
CDR3 protein: CASSYSSRGSGNTIYF
J gene: TRBJ1-3
V gene: TRBV6-2/TRBV6-3
clone size: NA
D gene: TRBD1

CDR3 DNA: TGTGCCAGCAGTGCCCTGGTCGAGCAGTACTTC
CDR3 protein: CASSALVEQYF
J gene: TRBJ2-7
V gene: TRBV28
clone size: NA
D gene: NA

CDR3 DNA: TGTGCTAGTGGTTTGGGGACTAGCGGGATTGAGCAGTTCTTC
CDR3 protein: CASGLGTSGIEQFF
J gene: TRBJ2-1
V gene: TRBV12-5
clone size: few
D gene: TRBD2

CDR3 DNA: TGTGCCAGCAGTTTCGGGGGTCCGTTAGCCAAAAACATTCAGTACTTC
CDR3 protein: CASSFGGPLAKNIQYF
J gene: TRBJ2-4
V gene: TRBV28
clone size: NA
D gene: NA

CDR3 DNA: TGCGCCAGCAGCCAATCGACAGGGGGGTTCTATGGCTACACCTTC
CDR3 protein: CASSQSTGGFYGYTF
J gene: TRBJ1-2
V gene: TRBV4-3
clone size: NA
D gene: TRBD1

CDR3 DNA: TGCAGTGCTAGTAGCGGGTCTTACAATGAGCAGTTCTTC
CDR3 protein: CSASSGSYNEQFF
J gene: TRBJ2-1
V gene: TRBV20-1
clone size: many
D gene: TRBD2

CDR3 DNA: TGCGCCAGCAGCATTGAACCCACTGAAGCTTTCTTT
CDR3 protein: CASSIEPTEAFF
J gene: TRBJ1-1
V gene: TRBV5-1
clone size: few
D gene: NA

CDR3 DNA: TGTGCCAGCAGTACCTACAGGGCACCCGGGGTTGGCTACACCTTC
CDR3 protein: CASSTYRAPGVGYTF
J gene: TRBJ1-2
V gene: TRBV12-3/TRBV12-4
clone size: many
D gene: NA

CDR3 DNA: TGTGCCAGCTCACCAAAACTAGAGAGCTCCTACGAGCAGTACTTC
CDR3 protein: CASSPKLESSYEQYF
J gene: TRBJ2-7
V gene: TRBV18
clone size: NA
D gene: NA

CDR3 DNA: TGCGCCAGCAGCACCCGGAGGGGTGGAGAGACCCAGTACTTC
CDR3 protein: CASSTRRGGETQYF
J gene: TRBJ2-5
V gene: TRBV5-1
clone size: few
D gene: NA

CDR3 DNA: TGCAGCGTTGGCAGAGTTGTCATGAACACTGAAGCTTTCTTT
CDR3 protein: CSVGRVVMNTEAFF
J gene: TRBJ1-1
V gene: TRBV29-1
clone size: NA
D gene: NA

CDR3 DNA: TGCGCCAGCAGTTCAGGGGTGCTTGGCACAGATACGCAGTATTTT
CDR3 protein: CASSSGVLGTDTQYF
J gene: TRBJ2-3
V gene: TRBV5-1
clone size: many
D gene: NA

CDR3 DNA: TGTGCCAGCAGCTTAATTAAGAGGACAGGGGGCCCCTACGAGCAGTACTTC
CDR3 protein: CASSLIKRTGGPYEQYF
J gene: TRBJ2-7
V gene: TRBV7-9
clone size: NA
D gene: TRBD1

CDR3 DNA: TGTGCCAGCAGCGTAACACCCGAAAAGGGTGAGCAGTTCTTC
CDR3 protein: CASSVTPEKGEQFF
J gene: TRBJ2-1
V gene: TRBV9
clone size: few
D gene: NA

CDR3 DNA: TGTGCCAGCAGCTTAGACTACCCGCCGGGACAGGGGATCGGGAACACTGAAGCTTTCTTT
CDR3 protein: CASSLDYPPGQGIGNTEAFF
J gene: TRBJ1-1
V gene: TRBV11-2
clone size: NA
D gene: TRBD1

CDR3 DNA: TGCAGCGTAATAACAGTCTCTGGGGCCAACGTCCTGACTTTC
CDR3 protein: CSVITVSGANVLTF
J gene: TRBJ2-6
V gene: TRBV29-1
clone size: NA
D gene: NA

CDR3 DNA: TGTGCCAGCAGCTTAACACCCCTACGTTCAGGCAAGGAGATCTCCGAGCAGTACTTC
CDR3 protein: CASSLTPLRSGKEISEQYF
J gene: TRBJ2-7
V gene: TRBV7-3
clone size: NA
D gene: NA

CDR3 DNA: TGTGCCAGCAGCCAGCCGGTGGGGGGGCAGTACTTC
CDR3 protein: CASSQPVGGQYF
J gene: TRBJ2-7
V gene: TRBV7-9
clone size: few
D gene: NA